This passage covers 20 T cell receptor beta chains from one sample sequenced in a study of T cells in Graves' hyperthyroidism and ophthalmopathy. The TCR beta CDR3 regions underwent amplification using RNA transcripts as the source. First-round RT-PCR with HTBI primers amplified the TCR CDR3 region. Using its own MiXCR run on the multiplex PCR reads, TCRdb lists one record per CDR3 protein. The table includes fewer than 700,000 distinct CDR3 sequences, around 15% detected once. What was sequenced was blood. The source is a woman aged 25-40 years with Graves' hyperthyroidism.

This clonotype has only a few counts. The chain links TRBV29-1 to TRBJ2-4; tentatively, D is TRBD1 or TRBD2 (5 bases each). Germline loops: CDR1 SQVTM, CDR2 ANQGSEA. CDR3 length equals 15 residues. The germline V and J ends were trimmed by 4 bases and 0 bases, with 13 bases remaining between them. The chain's CDR3 is CSVAYPGQAKNIQYF. The CDR3 DNA is TGCAGCGTTGCATATCCGGGGCAAGCCAAAAACATTCAGTACTTC.

This clonotype was counted between two and nine times. The gene calls are TRBV9 and TRBJ2-1; D not resolved. Germline V gives CDR1 SGDLS, CDR2 YYNGEE. The CDR3 consists of 14 residues. V shed 0 bases and J shed 1 base, with 5 bases lying between them. CDR3 sequence (DNA): TGTGCCAGCAGCGTAGATACGTCCTACAATGAGCAGTTCTTC. Protein sequence: CASSVDTSYNEQFF. The full variable domain, rest sourced from reference TRBV9 and TRBJ2-1, is DSGVTQTPKHLITATGQRVTLRCSPRSGDLSVYWYQQSLDQGLQFLIQYYNGEERAKGNILERFSAQQFPDLHSELNLSSLELGDSALYFCASSVDTSYNEQFFGPGTRLTVL.

This clonotype occurred a few times. This chain uses TRBV7-6 with TRBJ1-1; no definite D call. In germline, CDR1 is SGHVS, CDR2 FNYEAQ. V was clipped by 1 base and J by 5 bases, with 11 bases between them. CDR3 length: 14 residues. The CDR3: CASSLVLEGTEAFF. Here the CDR3 DNA reads TGTGCCAGCAGCTTAGTGCTAGAAGGAACTGAAGCTTTCTTT.

This clonotype turned up a few times. The rearrangement links TRBV3-1 to TRBJ2-2; TRBD2 might be the D (6 bases). The CDR3 extends over 17 amino acids. The germline V and J ends were trimmed by 0 bases and 2 bases, with 13 bases remaining between them. Germline lookup yields CDR1 LGHDT and CDR2 YNNKEL (reference sequence). The CDR3 protein is CASSQDRFAGNTGELFF. The CDR3 bases are TGTGCCAGCAGCCAAGATAGATTCGCGGGAAACACCGGGGAGCTGTTTTTT.

The chain carries TRBV6-1 and TRBJ1-5, with D uncertain. There are 13 residues in the CDR3. Germline CDR1 MNHNS, CDR2 SASEGT. Trimming cost V 6 bases and J 9 bases, with 15 bases left between them. CDR3 bases: TGTGCCAGCAGGGAGACGGTGATTGGGCCCCAGCATTTT. Amino acids: CASRETVIGPQHF.

There are many counts of this clonotype. The chain recombines TRBV7-2 with TRBJ1-1; possibly TRBD1 for D (5 bases). In germline, CDR1 is SGHTA, CDR2 FQGNSA. The V end lost 5 bases, the J end lost 4 bases, and 17 bases lay between the germline ends. The CDR3 runs 15 residues. This CDR3 is CASSPKWGEGTEAFF. The CDR3 DNA follows: TGTGCCAGCAGCCCAAAATGGGGGGAGGGCACTGAAGCTTTCTTT.

This clonotype came up many times. V gene TRBV2 combines with J gene TRBJ2-1; TRBD2 is a possible D gene (5 bases). This CDR3 contains 13 residues. Between the trimmed V and J ends, which lost 6 bases and 5 bases, there was a span of 11 bases. In germline, CDR1 is SNHLY, CDR2 FYNNEI. CDR3 amino acids: CASRIGVNNEQFF. CDR3 nucleotides: TGTGCCAGCAGGATCGGGGTAAACAATGAGCAGTTCTTC.

This clonotype was detected ten times or more. This chain connects TRBV6-1 to TRBJ2-7; 9 nucleotides agree with TRBD1. The V segment lost 8 bases and the J segment 3 bases; nucleotides outside the gene matches: 5. The CDR3 has 13 amino acids. Looked up from germline, CDR1 is MNHNS and CDR2 is SASEGT. DNA of the CDR3: TGTGCCAGCGCCGGACAGGGGAACTACGAGCAGTACTTC. Translated: CASAGQGNYEQYF.

This clonotype was picked up many times. V gene TRBV30 combines with J gene TRBJ1-1, with D uncertain. Trimming took 1 base from V and 1 from J, leaving 10 bases between them. Germline assignment: CDR1 GTSNPN and CDR2 SVGIG (reference sequence). The CDR3 spans 14 residues. CDR3 residues: CAWSARIQNTEAFF. DNA for the CDR3: TGTGCCTGGAGTGCCCGGATACAGAACACTGAAGCTTTCTTT.

This sequence joins TRBV19 and TRBJ2-1; 7 nucleotides align to TRBD2. This CDR3 is 16 amino acids long. In germline, CDR1 is LNHDA, CDR2 SQIVND (reference sequence). V shed 0 bases, J shed 4 bases, and the junction held 6 bases outside the gene matches. In nucleotides, the CDR3 is TGTGCCAGTAGTATAGATTCCCTAGCGGATTACAATGAGCAGTTCTTC. It encodes CASSIDSLADYNEQFF.

On this clonotype: This sequence may be a read error, since a much larger clone differs from it by one base. The gene calls are TRBV20-1 and TRBJ2-1, with 9 bases identical to TRBD1. The last part of the DNA fits TRBJ2-7 better; the J call may be wrong. There are 16 residues in the CDR3. Germline CDR1 reads DFQATT; CDR2 reads SNEGSKA (reference sequence). In DNA, the CDR3 is TGCAGTGCTAAAACAACCGGGACAGGGTTGGGTAATGAGCAGTACTTC. Translation gives CSAKTTGTGLGNEQYF.

The V gene is TRBV20-1, the J gene TRBJ1-6; D is undetermined. Germline V gene sequence: CDR1 DFQATT, CDR2 SNEGSKA (reference sequence). Trimming removed 0 bases from V and 4 bases from J, with 4 bases in between. The CDR3 runs 13 residues. CDR3 loop: CSAREHYNSPLHF. The CDR3, as DNA: TGCAGTGCTAGAGAACATTATAATTCACCCCTCCACTTT.

This clonotype occurred a few times. The rearrangement uses TRBV28 and TRBJ1-2; no clear D. This CDR3 contains 12 residues. The V gene's germline CDR1 is MDHEN and CDR2 SYDVKM. The V end was cut by 6 bases, the J end by 7 bases, with 12 bases between. In DNA, the CDR3 is TGTGCCAGCAGGCTTGAACCGGTTGGCTACACCTTC. Translation: CASRLEPVGYTF.

Many counts were recorded for this clonotype. CDR3 region: CASSPDRGREQFF. CDR3 sequence (DNA): TGCGCCAGCAGCCCGGACAGGGGCAGGGAGCAGTTCTTC. The chain employs TRBV5-1 and TRBJ2-1; 9 bases map to TRBD1. There are 13 residues in the CDR3. CDR1 and CDR2 from the germline V gene are SGHRS and YFSETQ. Trimming took 4 bases from V and 10 from J; bases not matched to a gene: 6.

The chain has TRBV5-1 and TRBJ2-5, with TRBD2 as a possible D gene (6 bases). Germline V lookup: CDR1 SGHRS, CDR2 YFSETQ. V dropped 7 bases and J dropped 3 bases, with 13 bases sitting between them. The CDR3 length is 13 residues. The CDR3 reads CASGHSGEETQYF. The CDR3 DNA reads TGCGCCAGCGGTCATTCGGGGGAAGAGACCCAGTACTTC.

Many counts were recorded for this clonotype. The chain combines TRBV6-2 or TRBV6-3 with TRBJ2-1; 8 bases fit TRBD1. The CDR3 has 14 amino acids. The germline CDR1 and CDR2 sequences are MNHEY and SVGEGT. V trimming: 7 bases; J trimming: 3 bases; junction bases outside the gene matches: 5. The CDR3 DNA is TGTGCCAGCAAGGGACAGGACCACTACAATGAGCAGTTCTTC. This gives the protein CASKGQDHYNEQFF.

This clonotype came up many times. The chain employs TRBV28 and TRBJ2-1; 10 bases are a match to TRBD2. The germline V gene has CDR1 MDHEN and CDR2 SYDVKM. The V segment lost 4 bases and the J segment 8 bases; nucleotides outside the gene matches: 8. The CDR3 runs to 15 residues. The CDR3 loop is CASSWTSGIGDEQFF. Written as DNA, the CDR3 is TGTGCCAGCAGTTGGACTAGCGGCATTGGGGATGAGCAGTTCTTC.

V and J are TRBV4-1 and TRBJ2-1, with 10 bases fitting TRBD2. The ends lost 4 bases at V and 1 base at J; junction bases unmatched: 22. The CDR3 is made up of 22 amino acids. The V gene's germline CDR1 is MGHRA and CDR2 YSYEKL. For the CDR3, the DNA is TGCGCCAGCAGCCTCGGTAGCCGGTCTAGCGGGAGCTCTAAGCTATCCTACAATGAGCAGTTCTTC. Protein sequence: CASSLGSRSSGSSKLSYNEQFF.

The chain has TRBV10-2 and TRBJ1-5, with TRBD1 as a possible D gene (6 bases). The CDR3 is 12 residues long. V was pared by 8 bases and J by 6 bases, with 11 bases between. Germline V gene data show CDR1 as WSHSY and CDR2 as SAAADI. CDR3 protein: CASGGGAQPQHF. Here the CDR3 DNA reads TGCGCCAGCGGAGGGGGAGCTCAGCCCCAGCATTTT.

This clonotype was seen many times. The J gene is TRBJ2-1, the V gene TRBV6-2 or TRBV6-3, with TRBD2 matching over 11 bases. Trimming removed 2 bases from V and 4 bases from J; junction bases left unmatched: 10. The germline CDR1 and CDR2 sequences are MNHEY and SVGEGT. The CDR3 has 18 residues. Here the CDR3 reads CASSYEAGTSGNYNEQFF. The DNA of the CDR3 is TGTGCCAGCAGTTACGAAGCGGGGACTAGCGGCAATTACAATGAGCAGTTCTTC.